This T cell receptor (beta chain) was observed in a study of regulatory T cells in long-lasting Graves disease. Study-level information: Positive TSH receptor antibodies alongside over 5 years of antithyroid drugs were what marked Graves' disease as persistent. The study, taken as a whole, reports: The persistent group shared 2,741 public clonotypes, more than the 966 shared by new patients.

Germline CDR1 and CDR2: LNHDA and SQIVND (reference sequence). The CDR3 sequence is 16 residues long. Deletions cut 5 bases from V and 0 bases from J, with 17 bases between. Turning to this clonotype: Antigen specificity is unknown.

The authors built TCR beta libraries using iRepertoire HTBI primers and Arm-PCR of CDR3 regions. MiXCR, applied by TCRdb to the multiplex PCR reads, yields one record per CDR3 protein. The sample lists about 430,000 distinct CDR3 sequences; 21% were seen once. The time point denotes: persistent/refractory GD, antithyroid drugs over 5 years with positive TRAb. The TCR library was made from RNA that had been extracted from PBMCs in TRIzol. Criteria from the American Thyroid Association guidelines were applied to diagnose Graves' disease. Those enrolled as patients came out of an endocrinology department in Xi'an, China.

The rearrangement links TRBV19 to TRBJ2-7; possibly TRBD1 for D (6 bases). Sequenced here: peripheral blood mononuclear cells (PBMCs), sampled when the disease was refractory, from a patient treated with antithyroid drugs. The TCR comes from a female donor with Graves disease. The CDR3 here is CASSLTGTRSSYEQYF. The CDR3 DNA reads TGTGCCAGTAGTCTAACCGGGACAAGGAGCTCCTACGAGCAGTACTTC.